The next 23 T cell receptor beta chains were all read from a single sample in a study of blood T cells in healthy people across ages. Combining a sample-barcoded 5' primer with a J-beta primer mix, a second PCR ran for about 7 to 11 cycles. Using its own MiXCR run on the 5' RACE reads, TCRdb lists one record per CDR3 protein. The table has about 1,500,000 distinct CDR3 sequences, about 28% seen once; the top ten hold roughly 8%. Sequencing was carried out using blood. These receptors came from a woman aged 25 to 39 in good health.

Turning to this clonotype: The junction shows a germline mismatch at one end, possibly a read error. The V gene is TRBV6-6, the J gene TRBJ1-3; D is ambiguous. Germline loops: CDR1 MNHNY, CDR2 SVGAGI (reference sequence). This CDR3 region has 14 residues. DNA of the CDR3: TGTGCTAGCACTAAAGGGAGCTCTGGAAACACCATATATTTT. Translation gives CASTKGSSGNTIYF.

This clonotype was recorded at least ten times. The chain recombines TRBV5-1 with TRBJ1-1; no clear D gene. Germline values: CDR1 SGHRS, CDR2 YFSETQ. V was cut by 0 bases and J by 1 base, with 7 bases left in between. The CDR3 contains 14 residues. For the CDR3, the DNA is TGCGCCAGCAGCTTGGGGCGGACGAACACTGAAGCTTTCTTT. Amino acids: CASSLGRTNTEAFF. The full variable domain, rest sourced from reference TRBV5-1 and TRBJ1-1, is KAGVTQTPRYLIKTRGQQVTLSCSPISGHRSVSWYQQTPGQGLQFLFEYFSETQRNKGNFPGRFSGRQFSNSRSEMNVSTLELGDSALYLCASSLGRTNTEAFFGQGTRLTVV.

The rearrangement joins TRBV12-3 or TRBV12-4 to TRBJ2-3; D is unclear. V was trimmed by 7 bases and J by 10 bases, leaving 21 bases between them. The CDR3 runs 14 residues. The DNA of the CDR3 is TGTGCCAGCACCTCAAGGGCCGCCCCGGATGCGCAGTATTTT. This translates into CASTSRAAPDAQYF.

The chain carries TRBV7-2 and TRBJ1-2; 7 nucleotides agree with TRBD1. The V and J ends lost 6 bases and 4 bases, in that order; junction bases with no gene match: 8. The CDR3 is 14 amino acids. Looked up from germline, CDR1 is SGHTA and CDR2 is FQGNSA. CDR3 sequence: CASSDRVKGYGYTF. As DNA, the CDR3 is TGTGCCAGCAGTGACAGGGTTAAGGGCTATGGCTACACCTTC.

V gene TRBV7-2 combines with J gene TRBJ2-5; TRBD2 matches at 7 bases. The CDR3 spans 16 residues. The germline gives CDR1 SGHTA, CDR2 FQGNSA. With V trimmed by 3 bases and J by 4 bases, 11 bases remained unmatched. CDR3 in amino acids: CASSLGGGRQPETQYF. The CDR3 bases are TGTGCCAGCAGCTTGGGCGGGGGACGCCAGCCAGAGACCCAGTACTTC.

The CDR3, as DNA: TGTGCCAGCAGATCAACGGCTGGGAATGGGGACACTGAAGCTTTCTTT. It specifies CASRSTAGNGDTEAFF. This chain uses TRBV2 with TRBJ1-1; no definite D call. Per the germline V gene, CDR1 is SNHLY and CDR2 is FYNNEI. Trimming cost V 6 bases and J 3 bases, with 20 bases left between them. The CDR3 runs to 16 residues. The variable domain in full, completed from reference TRBV2 and TRBJ1-1, reads EPEVTQTPSHQVTQMGQEVILRCVPISNHLYFYWYRQILGQKVEFLVSFYNNEISEKSEIFDDQFSVERPDGSNFTLKIRSTKLEDSAMYFCASRSTAGNGDTEAFFGQGTRLTVV.

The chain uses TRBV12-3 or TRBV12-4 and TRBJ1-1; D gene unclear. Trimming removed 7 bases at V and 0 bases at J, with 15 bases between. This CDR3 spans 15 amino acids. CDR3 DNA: TGTGCCAGCAACCCGGTGGGCAGTATGAACACTGAAGCTTTCTTT. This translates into CASNPVGSMNTEAFF.

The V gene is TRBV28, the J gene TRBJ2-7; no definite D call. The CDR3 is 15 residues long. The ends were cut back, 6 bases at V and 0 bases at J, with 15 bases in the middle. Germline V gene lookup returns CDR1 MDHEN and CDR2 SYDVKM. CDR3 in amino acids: CASSLASISSYEQYF. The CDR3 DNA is TGTGCCAGCAGCTTAGCTTCTATCAGCTCCTACGAGCAGTACTTC.

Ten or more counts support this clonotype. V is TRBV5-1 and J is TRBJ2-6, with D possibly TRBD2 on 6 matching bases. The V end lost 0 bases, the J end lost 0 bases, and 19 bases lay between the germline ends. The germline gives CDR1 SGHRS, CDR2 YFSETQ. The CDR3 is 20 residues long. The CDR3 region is CASSLGLTDYQLSGANVLTF. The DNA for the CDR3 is TGCGCCAGCAGCTTGGGTCTAACGGACTACCAACTCTCTGGGGCCAACGTCCTGACTTTC.

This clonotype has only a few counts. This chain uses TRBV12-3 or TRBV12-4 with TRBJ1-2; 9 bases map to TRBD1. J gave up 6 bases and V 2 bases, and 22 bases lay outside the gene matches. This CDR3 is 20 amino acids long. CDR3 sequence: CASSLLLGQATDRTGDGYTF. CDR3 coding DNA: TGTGCCAGCAGTTTACTTCTGGGACAGGCCACAGACCGGACAGGGGATGGCTACACCTTC.

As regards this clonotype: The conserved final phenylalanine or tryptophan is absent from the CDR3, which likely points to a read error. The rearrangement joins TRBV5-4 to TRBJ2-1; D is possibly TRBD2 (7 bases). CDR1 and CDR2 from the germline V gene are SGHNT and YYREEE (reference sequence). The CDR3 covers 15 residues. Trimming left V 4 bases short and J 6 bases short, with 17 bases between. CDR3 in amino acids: CASSPGGGGPNEQFL. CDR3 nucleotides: TGTGCCAGCAGCCCGGGTGGGGGGGGCCCCAATGAGCAGTTCCTC.

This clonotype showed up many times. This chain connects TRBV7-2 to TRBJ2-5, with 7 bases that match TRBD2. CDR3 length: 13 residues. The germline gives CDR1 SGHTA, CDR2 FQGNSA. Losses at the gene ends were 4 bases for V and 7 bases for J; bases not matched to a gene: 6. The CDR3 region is CASSSVREGTQYF. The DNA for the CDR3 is TGTGCCAGCAGCTCCGTGAGGGAGGGGACCCAGTACTTC.

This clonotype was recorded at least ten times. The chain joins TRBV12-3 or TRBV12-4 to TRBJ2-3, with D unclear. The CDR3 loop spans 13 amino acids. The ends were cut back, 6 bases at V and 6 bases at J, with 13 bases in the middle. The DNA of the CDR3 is TGTGCCAGCAGCTTTCTCTCGGCGGATACGCAGTATTTT. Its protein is CASSFLSADTQYF.

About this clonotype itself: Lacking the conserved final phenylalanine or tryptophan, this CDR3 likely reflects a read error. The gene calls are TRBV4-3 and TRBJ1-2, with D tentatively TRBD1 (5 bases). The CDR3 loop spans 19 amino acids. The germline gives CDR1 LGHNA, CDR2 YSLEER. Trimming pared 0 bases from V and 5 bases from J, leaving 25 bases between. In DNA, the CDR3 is TGCGCCAGCAGCCAAGAGAGCGGAGCTGACAGACGAGGCTTGTATGGCTACACCTGC. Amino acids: CASSQESGADRRGLYGYTC.

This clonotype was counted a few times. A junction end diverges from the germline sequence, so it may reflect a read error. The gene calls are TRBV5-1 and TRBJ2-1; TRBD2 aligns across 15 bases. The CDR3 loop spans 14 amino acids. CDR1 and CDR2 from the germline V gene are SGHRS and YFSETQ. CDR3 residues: CTSSPGLAGGREFF. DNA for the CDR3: TGCACCAGCAGCCCCGGACTAGCGGGAGGGAGGGAGTTCTTC.

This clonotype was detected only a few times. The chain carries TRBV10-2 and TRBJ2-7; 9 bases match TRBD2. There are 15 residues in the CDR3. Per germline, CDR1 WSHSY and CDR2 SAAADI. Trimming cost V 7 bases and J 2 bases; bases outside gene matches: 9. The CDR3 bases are TGCGCCAGCACCCAAGCGGGAGGCTTAACCTACGAGCAGTACTTC. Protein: CASTQAGGLTYEQYF.

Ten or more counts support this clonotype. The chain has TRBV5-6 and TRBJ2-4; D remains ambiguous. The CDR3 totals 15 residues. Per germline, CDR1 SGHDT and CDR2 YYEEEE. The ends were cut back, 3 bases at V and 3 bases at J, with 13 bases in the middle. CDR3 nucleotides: TGTGCCAGCAGCTCCACGAGGACGGTCAAAAACATTCAGTACTTC. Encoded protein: CASSSTRTVKNIQYF.

Written as DNA, the CDR3 is TGTGCCAGCAGTCTCCCGGGACAGCCCGACGTTTGGGAGCTGTTTTTT. It encodes CASSLPGQPDVWELFF. V is TRBV28 and J is TRBJ2-2; 7 positions agree with TRBD1. The CDR3 is 16 amino acids. Unmatched junction bases numbered 15, after V lost 5 bases and J lost 9 bases. Germline CDR1 is MDHEN and CDR2 is SYDVKM.

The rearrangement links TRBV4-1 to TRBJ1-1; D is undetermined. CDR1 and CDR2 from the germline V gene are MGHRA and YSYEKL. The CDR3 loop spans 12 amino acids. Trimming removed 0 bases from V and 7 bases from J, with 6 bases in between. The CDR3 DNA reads TGCGCCAGCAGCCAAGAGCTGGATGAAGCTTTCTTT. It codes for CASSQELDEAFF.

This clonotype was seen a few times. CDR3 nucleotide sequence: TGTGCCAGCAGCTATAAAGGGAGCAGTGAAAAACTGTTTTTT. Protein sequence: CASSYKGSSEKLFF. The chain joins TRBV3-1 to TRBJ1-4; D not resolved. Germline CDR1 is LGHDT and CDR2 is YNNKEL (reference sequence). CDR3 length: 14 amino acids. V was shortened by 5 bases and J by 7 bases, with 14 bases between the two germline ends.

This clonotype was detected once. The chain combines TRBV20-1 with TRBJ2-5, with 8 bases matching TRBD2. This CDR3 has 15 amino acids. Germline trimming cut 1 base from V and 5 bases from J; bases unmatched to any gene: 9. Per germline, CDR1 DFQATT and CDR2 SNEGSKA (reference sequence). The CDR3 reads CSARAPELAEETQYF. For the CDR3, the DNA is TGCAGTGCTAGAGCCCCGGAACTAGCGGAGGAGACCCAGTACTTC.

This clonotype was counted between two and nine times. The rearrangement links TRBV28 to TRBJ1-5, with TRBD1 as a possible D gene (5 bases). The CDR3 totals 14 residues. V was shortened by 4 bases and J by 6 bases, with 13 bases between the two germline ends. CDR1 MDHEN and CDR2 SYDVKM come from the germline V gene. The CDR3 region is CASSSRQILQPQHF. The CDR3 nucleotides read TGTGCCAGCAGTTCTAGACAGATCCTTCAGCCCCAGCATTTT.

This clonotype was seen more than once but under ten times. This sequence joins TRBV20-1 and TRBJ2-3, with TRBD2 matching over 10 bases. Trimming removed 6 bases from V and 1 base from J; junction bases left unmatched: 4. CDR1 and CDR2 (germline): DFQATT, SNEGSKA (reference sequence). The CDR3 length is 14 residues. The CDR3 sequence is CSAPSGGGTDTQYF. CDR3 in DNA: TGCAGTGCCCCTAGCGGGGGTGGCACAGATACGCAGTATTTT.